This entry concerns a single T cell receptor beta chain. The antigen remains unidentified. The assay was run at deep level. TCRdb keeps only in-frame clones here, not all; method: immunoSEQ multiplex PCR. The sample gives 2 million to 3 million clones, 80% to 95% of which show up once; 0.36% is in the top ten. This entry is derived from a study of shared clonotypes between healthy human individuals. Overall study results and limits: The sole specimen, blood, was sampled, and tissue repertoires likely differ.

V lost 2 bases and J 4 bases, leaving 9 bases between the germline ends. Germline values: CDR1 SGDLS, CDR2 YYNGEE. CDR3 length: 14 amino acids. The sequencing sample was made of naive CD4+ T cells from PBMCs. The sample's subset: CD45RA+ positively selected. The receptor was isolated from a man younger than 30 in good health. Some clones in this sample may be carry-over from other donors' samples. The V gene is TRBV9, the J gene TRBJ2-2; D is unclear. The DNA of the CDR3 is TGTGCCAGCAGCGTCAAGGCGGTCACCGGGGAGCTGTTTTTT. Translating gives CASSVKAVTGELFF.